These 29 T cell receptor beta chains share one sample of origin, sequenced in a study (dated by TCRdb to the mid-2010s). Libraries were prepared through 5' RACE. Sequencing took place on an Illumina MiSeq. TCRdb took the public reads, trimmed them with fastp at Q25, ran MiXCR for clone calling and kept in-frame beta chains. Rows merge per CDR3 protein into single entries with the most common DNA and genes. The sample table contains about 5,200 distinct CDR3 sequences; only one count was recorded for around 70% of them. The ten largest make up around 3.7% of the sample. Material: naive CD4+ T cells sorted from blood. The meaning of the sample's cell subset or site label: naive CD4+ T cells, CD4+CD45RA+CD25-. These receptors originate from a female donor with breast cancer.

The CDR3 protein is CASSLMGQGGSPLHF. CDR3 in DNA: TGCGCCAGCAGCTTGATGGGACAGGGGGGTTCACCCCTCCACTTT. V is TRBV5-1 and J is TRBJ1-6; 11 bases match TRBD1. Germline values: CDR1 SGHRS, CDR2 YFSETQ. V was clipped by 1 base and J by 9 bases; unmatched bases: 3. The CDR3 consists of 15 residues.

The CDR3 sequence is CASSSYRGWGYTF. The DNA for the CDR3 is TGTGCCAGCAGCAGCTACAGGGGCTGGGGCTACACCTTC. The rearrangement links TRBV12-3 or TRBV12-4 to TRBJ1-2; the match to TRBD1 covers 7 bases. CDR3 size: 13 residues. V trimming: 6 bases; J trimming: 8 bases; junction bases outside the gene matches: 9.

The chain links TRBV6-1 to TRBJ1-4; no reliable D call. CDR3 length: 12 residues. V dropped 5 bases and J dropped 1 base, with 2 bases sitting between them. Germline CDR1 MNHNS, CDR2 SASEGT. CDR3 nucleotides: TGTGCCAGCAGTTTAACTAATGAAAAACTGTTTTTT. This translates into CASSLTNEKLFF.

V usage is TRBV20-1 and J usage is TRBJ1-5; TRBD1 matches at 7 bases. Germline V gives CDR1 DFQATT, CDR2 SNEGSKA (reference sequence). V lost 1 base to trimming and J lost 4 bases; unmatched junction nucleotides: 4. The CDR3 loop spans 14 amino acids. The CDR3 bases are TGCAGTGCTAGAGGGGGACAGCGGAATCAGCCCCAGCATTTT. It codes for CSARGGQRNQPQHF.

This clonotype was detected a few times. The chain is built from TRBV3-1 and TRBJ1-2, with a possible D match to TRBD1 (6 bases). The germline V and J ends were trimmed by 6 bases and 4 bases, with 9 bases remaining between them. The CDR3 extends over 12 amino acids. Germline V gene sequence: CDR1 LGHDT, CDR2 YNNKEL (reference sequence). CDR3 region: CASSEGGYGYTF. Here the CDR3 DNA reads TGTGCCAGCAGTGAAGGGGGCTATGGCTACACCTTC.

The sample holds one count of this clonotype. The chain uses TRBV29-1 and TRBJ2-7, with TRBD2 matching 7 bases. The CDR3 has 15 amino acids. The germline gives CDR1 SQVTM, CDR2 ANQGSEA. J lost 1 base, V lost 4 bases, and 10 bases had no gene match. The CDR3 DNA sequence: TGCAGCGTTGGTTTATTGGCGGGAGTATCCTACGAGCAGTACTTC. Its protein is CSVGLLAGVSYEQYF.

Regarding this clonotype: An end of the junction differs from the germline gene, which may be a read error. This rearrangement joins TRBV19 to TRBJ2-1; D gene uncertain. Looked up from germline, CDR1 is LNHDA and CDR2 is SQIVND (reference sequence). This CDR3 is built from 12 residues. CDR3 region: CVSMSSGNEQFF. The CDR3 DNA sequence: TGTGTCAGTATGAGTAGTGGCAATGAGCAGTTCTTC.

This sequence joins TRBV9 and TRBJ2-1; D unresolved. CDR3 size: 19 residues. Germline CDR1 and CDR2: SGDLS and YYNGEE. The ends were cut back, 0 bases at V and 4 bases at J, with 23 bases in the middle. CDR3 nucleotides: TGTGCCAGCAGCGTAGCAACCTCCCAGTTGATCGGCAATTACAATGAGCAGTTCTTC. Translated: CASSVATSQLIGNYNEQFF.

The chain joins TRBV5-6 to TRBJ2-5, with D unclear. Trimming left V 0 bases short and J 2 bases short, with 8 bases between. This CDR3 is 14 amino acids long. CDR1 SGHDT and CDR2 YYEEEE come from the germline V gene. This chain's CDR3 is CASSLGTAQETQYF. The CDR3 nucleotides read TGTGCCAGCAGCTTGGGTACAGCACAAGAGACCCAGTACTTC.

The V call is TRBV5-1, the J call TRBJ1-1; D gene uncertain. Trimming cost V 1 base and J 2 bases, with 6 bases left between them. The CDR3 sequence is 13 residues long. Looked up from germline, CDR1 is SGHRS and CDR2 is YFSETQ. As DNA, the CDR3 is TGCGCCAGCAGCTTGATTATTAACACTGAAGCTTTCTTT. Amino acid sequence: CASSLIINTEAFF.

This CDR3 reads CASSGSGGEQYF. CDR3 nucleotides: TGTGCCAGCAGTGGATCAGGGGGAGAGCAGTACTTC. This chain joins TRBV6-5 and TRBJ2-7; 7 positions agree with TRBD1. This CDR3 contains 12 residues. With 5 bases clipped from V and 7 bases from J, the junction kept 5 bases outside the gene matches. Looked up from germline, CDR1 is MNHEY and CDR2 is SVGAGI.

This clonotype appeared once. V usage is TRBV5-1 and J usage is TRBJ2-1; 14 bases align to TRBD2. Germline V gene sequence: CDR1 SGHRS, CDR2 YFSETQ. This CDR3 spans 17 amino acids. J lost 7 bases, V lost 1 base, and 7 bases had no gene match. The CDR3, as DNA: TGCGCCAGCAGCTTGACCGGGACTAGCGGGAGTGGAAATGAGCAGTTCTTC. This translates into CASSLTGTSGSGNEQFF. Using reference TRBV5-1 and TRBJ2-1 for the parts outside the CDR3, the full variable domain is KAGVTQTPRYLIKTRGQQVTLSCSPISGHRSVSWYQQTPGQGLQFLFEYFSETQRNKGNFPGRFSGRQFSNSRSEMNVSTLELGDSALYLCASSLTGTSGSGNEQFFGPGTRLTVL.

This chain joins TRBV12-2 and TRBJ2-2; the table's D call TRBD2 went unverified against the DNA. TRBV12-2 is a pseudogene. This CDR3 comprises 15 residues. For the CDR3, the DNA is TGTGCAAGTCGCCTTTTAGCGGGAGGGACCGGGGAGCTGTTTTTT. It is translated as CASRLLAGGTGELFF.

The chain has TRBV4-1 and TRBJ1-4; 9 bases align to TRBD1. The ends lost 3 bases at V and 7 bases at J; junction bases unmatched: 9. Per the germline V gene, CDR1 is MGHRA and CDR2 is YSYEKL. The CDR3 totals 16 residues. CDR3: CASSHPPGQGPEKLFF. The DNA of the CDR3 is TGCGCCAGCAGCCATCCCCCGGGACAGGGTCCTGAAAAACTGTTTTTT.

The chain couples TRBV6-5 to TRBJ1-5, with D perhaps matching TRBD1 (6 bases). This CDR3 has 16 residues. V lost 2 bases and J lost 6, with 17 bases in between. The germline V gene encodes CDR1 MNHEY and CDR2 SVGAGI. CDR3 residues: CASSYQDPGEGQPQHF. In DNA, the CDR3 is TGTGCCAGCAGTTACCAGGATCCAGGGGAGGGTCAGCCCCAGCATTTT.

The sample holds a few counts of this clonotype. The chain uses TRBV7-3 and TRBJ2-1, with TRBD2 matching over 11 bases. Germline V CDR1 and CDR2: SGHTA, FQGTGA. The CDR3 extends over 19 amino acids. The J segment lost 0 bases and the V segment lost 5 bases, leaving 12 bases of the junction unmatched. In nucleotides, the CDR3 is TGTGCCAGCAGCCCGACTAGCGGGGAACCCCCGAGCTCCTACAATGAGCAGTTCTTC. Translation: CASSPTSGEPPSSYNEQFF.

The gene calls are TRBV20-1 and TRBJ2-6; 8 bases line up with TRBD2. Germline V gene sequence: CDR1 DFQATT, CDR2 SNEGSKA (reference sequence). This CDR3 is 16 amino acids long. Trimming at V came to 6 bases and at J to 0 bases, leaving 7 bases not matched to a gene. The CDR3 here is CSAPAGGNSGANVLTF. The CDR3 bases are TGCAGTGCACCCGCGGGGGGTAACTCTGGGGCCAACGTCCTGACTTTC.

This clonotype appeared once. The J gene is TRBJ2-1, the V gene TRBV28; 9 bases map to TRBD1. The CDR3 sequence is 17 residues long. V was clipped by 6 bases and J by 3 bases; unmatched bases: 12. The germline V gene has CDR1 MDHEN and CDR2 SYDVKM. This chain's CDR3 is CASSQTTGTGNYNEQFF. CDR3 nucleotide sequence: TGTGCCAGCAGCCAGACGACCGGGACAGGGAACTACAATGAGCAGTTCTTC. The full variable domain, in which reference TRBV28 and TRBJ2-1 provide the parts outside the CDR3, is DVKVTQSSRYLVKRTGEKVFLECVQDMDHENMFWYRQDPGLGLRLIYFSYDVKMKEKGDIPEGYSVSREKKERFSLILESASTNQTSMYLCASSQTTGTGNYNEQFFGPGTRLTVL.

A few counts support this clonotype. This chain links TRBV5-1 with TRBJ2-3, with 8 nucleotides matching TRBD2. After removal of 6 bases from V and 2 bases from J, the junction contained 5 bases not matched to a gene. There are 14 residues in the CDR3. The germline V gene has CDR1 SGHRS and CDR2 YFSETQ. This CDR3 reads CASKAGGLTDTQYF. The DNA for the CDR3 is TGCGCCAGCAAGGCGGGAGGTCTCACAGATACGCAGTATTTT.

The V and J genes are TRBV20-1 and TRBJ2-5; the D gene is possibly TRBD2 (5 bases). The CDR3 sequence is 15 residues long. V lost 3 bases, J lost 5 bases, and 19 bases lay in between. Looked up from germline, CDR1 is DFQATT and CDR2 is SNEGSKA (reference sequence). CDR3 sequence: CSARFPVEAYETQYF. The CDR3 DNA sequence: TGCAGTGCTAGGTTCCCGGTGGAGGCGTATGAGACCCAGTACTTC.

V is TRBV7-2 and J is TRBJ2-1; D uncertain. The CDR3 is 15 amino acids. CDR1 and CDR2 from the germline V gene are SGHTA and FQGNSA. Deletions cut 4 bases from V and 10 bases from J, with 20 bases between. The CDR3 sequence: CASSSPNLGLMEQFF. The CDR3 DNA sequence: TGTGCCAGCAGCTCACCCAATCTAGGGCTTATGGAGCAGTTCTTC. The full variable domain, its missing parts supplied by reference TRBV7-2 and TRBJ2-1, is GAGVSQSPSNKVTEKGKDVELRCDPISGHTALYWYRQSLGQGLEFLIYFQGNSAPDKSGLPSDRFSAERTGGSVSTLTIQRTQQEDSAVYLCASSSPNLGLMEQFFGPGTRLTVL.

V is TRBV20-1 and J is TRBJ2-7, with TRBD1 matching over 8 bases. Trimming took 2 bases from V and 2 from J; bases not matched to a gene: 11. The V gene's germline CDR1 is DFQATT and CDR2 SNEGSKA (reference sequence). The length of the CDR3 is 16 residues. The CDR3 nucleotides are TGCAGTGCTAGACGCCGGACAGGGCCTCTCACCTACGAGCAGTACTTC. Its protein is CSARRRTGPLTYEQYF.

This chain uses TRBV20-1 with TRBJ2-5; TRBD1 agrees at 9 bases. Germline V gene sequence: CDR1 DFQATT, CDR2 SNEGSKA (reference sequence). The CDR3 runs to 12 residues. The J segment lost 6 bases and the V segment lost 6 bases, leaving 5 bases of the junction unmatched. CDR3 residues: CSALQGAKTQYF. DNA of the CDR3: TGCAGTGCCCTACAGGGGGCGAAGACCCAGTACTTC.

The CDR3 DNA reads TGTGCCAGCAGCTTAGCGACAGGGGGAGATACGCAGTATTTT. Amino acid sequence: CASSLATGGDTQYF. The V gene is TRBV7-2, the J gene TRBJ2-3, with 9 bases identical to TRBD1. This CDR3 contains 14 residues. J was trimmed by 5 bases and V by 0 bases; bases with no gene match: 0. Germline CDR1 and CDR2: SGHTA and FQGNSA. Full variable domain (missing parts from reference TRBV7-2 and TRBJ2-3): GAGVSQSPSNKVTEKGKDVELRCDPISGHTALYWYRQSLGQGLEFLIYFQGNSAPDKSGLPSDRFSAERTGGSVSTLTIQRTQQEDSAVYLCASSLATGGDTQYFGPGTRLTVL.

This clonotype is categorized as large. The genes are TRBV29-1 and TRBJ2-1; 10 bases agree with TRBD1. The germline V gene has CDR1 SQVTM and CDR2 ANQGSEA. The V gene end was trimmed by 2 bases and the J gene end by 3 bases; junction bases not matched to a gene: 1. The CDR3 runs 14 residues. CDR3 sequence (DNA): TGCAGCGTTGAACGGGACAGGGGCTACAATGAGCAGTTCTTC. This translates into CSVERDRGYNEQFF.

This clonotype has more than one count but fewer than ten. The genes are TRBV10-1 and TRBJ1-1; 8 bases align to TRBD1. Germline V gene lookup returns CDR1 WNHNN and CDR2 SYGVQD (reference sequence). The CDR3 has 14 amino acids. V was pared by 0 bases and J by 12 bases, with 9 bases of the junction left unmatched. The CDR3: CASSESPDRGRSFF. The CDR3 coding sequence is TGCGCCAGCAGTGAGTCGCCAGACAGGGGTCGGTCTTTCTTT.

The chain recombines TRBV20-1 with TRBJ2-3; the D gene is possibly TRBD2 (7 bases). The V end was cut by 4 bases, the J end by 0 bases, with 14 bases between. The germline V gene has CDR1 DFQATT and CDR2 SNEGSKA (reference sequence). The length of the CDR3 is 15 residues. CDR3 loop: CSATTGGPSTDTQYF. Written as DNA, the CDR3 is TGCAGTGCTACCACGGGGGGCCCTAGCACAGATACGCAGTATTTT.

This clonotype was found once. This chain links TRBV20-1 with TRBJ2-6; TRBD1 agrees at 9 bases. The CDR3 extends over 16 amino acids. Germline values: CDR1 DFQATT, CDR2 SNEGSKA (reference sequence). V was clipped by 6 bases and J by 2 bases; unmatched bases: 8. The CDR3 nucleotides read TGCAGTGCCAATTCCGGGACAGGGACTGGGGCCAACGTCCTGACTTTC. It is translated as CSANSGTGTGANVLTF.

As regards this clonotype: Sequence at one end of the junction differs from germline and may be a read error. V is TRBV7-8 and J is TRBJ2-4; D is tentatively TRBD1 or TRBD2 (6 bases each). In germline, CDR1 is SGHVS, CDR2 FQNEAQ. The CDR3 is 15 residues long. The CDR3 region has the DNA TGTGCCAGCAGCTTAGCAGGGGGGCAGGGAAACATTCAGTACTTT. Protein sequence: CASSLAGGQGNIQYF.